A selection of T cell receptor beta chains follows, all from one sample in a study of T cell repertoires in cytomegalovirus infection. One entry per CDR3 protein results from TCRdb running MiXCR on the reads. The sample holds about 920,000 distinct CDR3 sequences, approximately 31% seen once. These TCRs are of unknown antigen specificity. The material was cultured CD8+ T cells from PBMCs, obtained from culture after CMV antigen stimulation. The receptors here all came from a human donor in good health (CMV status not recorded). Some clones in this sample may be carry-over from other donors' samples. Each CDR3 is given with its conserved first and last residue.

cdr3_length: 14
j_call: TRBJ2-1
v_call: TRBV7-9
cdr3_aa: CASRLGQSTNEQFF

cdr3_length: 15
j_call: TRBJ2-3
v_call: TRBV27
cdr3_aa: CASSSRGRLTDTQYF

cdr3_length: 15
j_call: TRBJ2-5
v_call: TRBV28
cdr3_aa: CASSSIRDSQETQYF

cdr3_length: 13
j_call: TRBJ1-1
v_call: TRBV6-2/TRBV6-3
cdr3_aa: CASSYGMVTEAFF

cdr3_length: 15
j_call: TRBJ1-2
v_call: TRBV6-5
cdr3_aa: CASSYTQGANYGYTF

cdr3_length: 11
j_call: TRBJ1-2
v_call: TRBV12-3/TRBV12-4
cdr3_aa: CASSSGPSHTF

cdr3_length: 14
j_call: TRBJ1-6
v_call: TRBV28
cdr3_aa: CASSDRAADPPLHF

cdr3_length: 14
j_call: TRBJ2-1
v_call: TRBV6-5
cdr3_aa: CASSYGRGRNEQFF

cdr3_length: 16
j_call: TRBJ1-5
v_call: TRBV28
cdr3_aa: CASSFGLSGANQPQHF

cdr3_length: 15
j_call: TRBJ2-4
v_call: TRBV7-2
cdr3_aa: CASAFQRASKNIQYF

cdr3_length: 17
j_call: TRBJ1-1
v_call: TRBV5-1
cdr3_aa: CASSLGAVLGSNTEAFF

cdr3_length: 15
j_call: TRBJ2-7
v_call: TRBV7-9
cdr3_aa: CASSPSGGRRYEQYF

cdr3_length: 17
j_call: TRBJ2-3
v_call: TRBV9
cdr3_aa: CASSAHEGRGLTDTQYF

cdr3_length: 12
j_call: TRBJ2-5
v_call: TRBV6-6
cdr3_aa: CASNPGRETQYF

cdr3_length: 13
j_call: TRBJ1-2
v_call: TRBV6-5
cdr3_aa: CASSYSVTGGYTF

cdr3_length: 17
j_call: TRBJ1-5
v_call: TRBV12-3/TRBV12-4
cdr3_aa: CASSGLGTGLGNQPQHF

cdr3_length: 16
j_call: TRBJ2-1
v_call: TRBV20-1
cdr3_aa: CSARVRAGGMNNEQFF

cdr3_length: 12
j_call: TRBJ1-4
v_call: TRBV12-3/TRBV12-4
cdr3_aa: CASSADSEKLFF

cdr3_length: 15
j_call: TRBJ2-1
v_call: TRBV7-8
cdr3_aa: CASMPGAGAYDEQFF

cdr3_length: 13
j_call: TRBJ2-7
v_call: TRBV6-6
cdr3_aa: CASSYLAGNEQYF

cdr3_length: 16
j_call: TRBJ2-2
v_call: TRBV7-9
cdr3_aa: CASSPGGGGQTGELFF

cdr3_length: 13
j_call: TRBJ2-1
v_call: TRBV5-1
cdr3_aa: CASSLGSHNEQFF

cdr3_length: 17
j_call: TRBJ1-3
v_call: TRBV4-3
cdr3_aa: CASSHDLGLTSGNTIYF

cdr3_length: 12
j_call: TRBJ2-1
v_call: TRBV7-9
cdr3_aa: CASSLDKREQFF

cdr3_length: 14
j_call: TRBJ1-2
v_call: TRBV7-8
cdr3_aa: CASSLFGTGTGYTF

cdr3_length: 15
j_call: TRBJ2-5
v_call: TRBV5-8
cdr3_aa: CASSPGTGVQETQYF

cdr3_length: 12
j_call: TRBJ2-5
v_call: TRBV27
cdr3_aa: CASTAPMGEQYF

cdr3_length: 15
j_call: TRBJ1-2
v_call: TRBV19
cdr3_aa: CASSLPRIEYYGYTF

cdr3_length: 12
j_call: TRBJ1-5
v_call: TRBV7-6
cdr3_aa: CASCPGGQPQHF

cdr3_length: 14
j_call: TRBJ2-1
v_call: TRBV19
cdr3_aa: CATKSGGPHNEQFF

cdr3_length: 13
j_call: TRBJ1-5
v_call: TRBV27
cdr3_aa: CASSLSNNQPQHF

cdr3_length: 16
j_call: TRBJ2-1
v_call: TRBV12-3/TRBV12-4
cdr3_aa: CASSIRLAGGDNEQFF

cdr3_length: 15
j_call: TRBJ2-5
v_call: TRBV12-3/TRBV12-4
cdr3_aa: CASSYGGALIETQYF

cdr3_length: 19
j_call: TRBJ2-5
v_call: TRBV7-2
cdr3_aa: CASSLAWTVLEEDQETQYF

cdr3_length: 14
j_call: TRBJ2-7
v_call: TRBV18
cdr3_aa: CASSPPGHSYEQYF

cdr3_length: 11
j_call: TRBJ2-1
v_call: TRBV29-1
cdr3_aa: CSAGPGNEQFF

cdr3_length: 14
j_call: TRBJ1-5
v_call: TRBV27
cdr3_aa: CASKRIGSNQPQHF

cdr3_length: 18
j_call: TRBJ1-5
v_call: TRBV2
cdr3_aa: CASSDPGQGGAGNQPQHF